These 18 T cell receptor beta chains came from one sample sequenced in a study of shared clonotypes between healthy human individuals (dated by TCRdb to 2018 to 2020). The library relied on the immunoSEQ multiplex PCR assay. TCRdb limited this immuneACCESS table to in-frame rearrangements with V and J called. A share of clones is missing; checked studies link under half to unresolved V genes, and the rest is unexplained. In all, the sample holds approximately 980,000 clones, and more than 75% of those were seen once. Roughly 1.5% of the sample goes to the ten largest clones. Sequenced: memory CD4+ T cells sorted from blood. This sample's cell subset or site label indicates: CD45RA-negative fraction. The receptors come from a man younger than 35 in good health.

This clone was observed once. This chain connects TRBV6-1 to TRBJ1-1; D is undetermined. The germline V gene encodes CDR1 MNHNS and CDR2 SASEGT. V lost 8 bases and J 7 bases, leaving 14 bases between the germline ends. The length of the CDR3 is 12 residues. This CDR3 is CASRLGGGEAFF. The CDR3 coding sequence is TGTGCCAGCCGACTGGGAGGAGGTGAAGCTTTCTTT.

This clone was found a few times. The rearrangement joins TRBV7-9 to TRBJ2-7, with TRBD2 as a possible D gene (5 bases). Trimming stripped 0 bases from V and 4 bases from J, with 7 bases between. Germline CDR1 is SEHNR and CDR2 is FQNEAQ (reference sequence). The CDR3 is made up of 13 amino acids. CDR3 in amino acids: CASSLARGYEQYF. The CDR3, as DNA: TGTGCCAGCAGCTTAGCCCGGGGTTACGAGCAGTACTTC. The variable domain in full, completed from reference TRBV7-9 and TRBJ2-7, reads DTGVSQNPRHKITKRGQNVTFRCDPISEHNRLYWYRQTLGQGPEFLTYFQNEAQLEKSRLLSDRFSAERPKGSFSTLEIQRTEQGDSAMYLCASSLARGYEQYFGPGTRLTVT.

The chain links TRBV30 to TRBJ1-2; D might be TRBD1 (5 bases). Per the germline V gene, CDR1 is GTSNPN and CDR2 is SVGIG (reference sequence). V was pared by 0 bases and J by 4 bases, with 12 bases between. This CDR3 contains 14 residues. The CDR3 loop is CAWSVDPGGYGYTF. DNA of the CDR3: TGTGCCTGGAGTGTTGATCCGGGGGGCTATGGCTACACCTTC.

The CDR3 loop is CASSLGQGRPSLEAFF. The DNA for the CDR3 is TGTGCCAGCAGTCTCGGACAGGGAAGGCCCTCCCTGGAGGCTTTCTTT. The chain couples TRBV28 to TRBJ1-1; 8 nucleotides agree with TRBD1. This CDR3 spans 16 amino acids. V lost 5 bases, J lost 11 bases, and 19 bases stayed unmatched. Germline values: CDR1 MDHEN, CDR2 SYDVKM.

This sequence joins TRBV18 and TRBJ1-6, with 7 nucleotides matching TRBD1. V was pared by 5 bases and J by 8 bases, with 6 bases of the junction left unmatched. The CDR3 length is 14 residues. CDR1 and CDR2 (germline): KGHSH, LQKENI. This CDR3 is CASSKQGRDSPLHF. As DNA, the CDR3 is TGTGCCAGCTCAAAACAGGGGAGGGATTCACCCCTCCACTTT. Full variable domain (rest looked up from reference TRBV18 and TRBJ1-6): NAGVMQNPRHLVRRRGQEARLRCSPMKGHSHVYWYRQLPEEGLKFMVYLQKENIIDESGMPKERFSAEFPKEGPSILRIQQVVRGDSAAYFCASSKQGRDSPLHFGNGTRLTVT.

This sequence joins TRBV5-1 and TRBJ2-2; possibly TRBD1 for D (6 bases). This CDR3 comprises 16 residues. Trimming left V 0 bases short and J 1 base short, with 10 bases between. Germline V gives CDR1 SGHRS, CDR2 YFSETQ. CDR3 coding DNA: TGCGCCAGCAGCTTGGGGGACACAGGGAACACCGGGGAGCTGTTTTTT. It specifies CASSLGDTGNTGELFF.

This clone was seen once. This chain links TRBV5-8 with TRBJ2-5; 12 positions match TRBD2. The CDR3 sequence is 16 residues long. The V gene's germline CDR1 is SGHTS and CDR2 YDEGEE. Trimming removed 0 bases from V and 5 bases from J; junction bases left unmatched: 5. The DNA for the CDR3 is TGTGCCAGCAGCTTGGGGACTAGCGGGATCGGCGAGACCCAGTACTTC. Its translation is CASSLGTSGIGETQYF.

The rearrangement uses TRBV6-6 and TRBJ2-5, with 7 bases fitting TRBD1. This CDR3 region has 16 residues. Germline CDR1 reads MNHNY; CDR2 reads SVGAGI (reference sequence). The ends lost 4 bases at V and 1 base at J; junction bases unmatched: 9. CDR3 nucleotides: TGTGCCAGCAGTTCCCATGACAGGGCCCTCCAAGAGACCCAGTACTTC. It yields the protein CASSSHDRALQETQYF.

The chain combines TRBV6-1 with TRBJ2-1; 9 nucleotides align to TRBD2. The CDR3 consists of 16 residues. The J segment lost 7 bases and the V segment lost 2 bases, leaving 9 bases of the junction unmatched. The germline V gene has CDR1 MNHNS and CDR2 SASEGT. CDR3 protein: CASSELAGGSGNEQFF. CDR3 DNA: TGTGCCAGCAGTGAACTGGCGGGAGGGAGTGGGAATGAGCAGTTCTTC.

This chain joins TRBV5-4 and TRBJ1-2; TRBD1 matches at 8 bases. J was trimmed by 6 bases and V by 1 base; bases with no gene match: 11. CDR3 length: 16 residues. The germline V gene has CDR1 SGHNT and CDR2 YYREEE (reference sequence). The CDR3 DNA sequence: TGTGCCAGCAGCTTGCTTGACAGGGGCGCAACCCATGGCTACACCTTC. It is translated as CASSLLDRGATHGYTF.

This chain uses TRBV2 with TRBJ2-2; 8 positions agree with TRBD2. J lost 10 bases, V lost 4 bases, and 11 bases had no gene match. CDR1 SNHLY and CDR2 FYNNEI come from the germline V gene. The length of the CDR3 is 15 residues. The CDR3 DNA follows: TGTGCCAGCAGTGTAGGGCTAGCGGGTACTTCGGAGCTGTTTTTT. Amino acid sequence: CASSVGLAGTSELFF.

J is TRBJ2-6 and V is TRBV27, with D maybe TRBD2 (6 bases). Germline V lookup: CDR1 MNHEY, CDR2 SMNVEV (reference sequence). The CDR3 spans 15 residues. Trimming pared 2 bases from V and 4 bases from J, leaving 9 bases between. CDR3 coding DNA: TGTGCCAGCAGTTTAGGAGGGCCCGGGGCCAACGTCCTGACTTTC. Amino acids: CASSLGGPGANVLTF.

The J gene is TRBJ2-3, the V gene TRBV4-2, with unresolved D. Trimming left V 6 bases short and J 3 bases short, with 10 bases between. CDR3 length equals 13 residues. The germline CDR1 and CDR2 sequences are LGHNA and YNFKEQ. CDR3 nucleotides: TGTGCCAGCAGTCAGAGTGGGACAGATACGCAGTATTTT. Its translation is CASSQSGTDTQYF.

The chain employs TRBV20-1 and TRBJ2-1; D unresolved. The CDR3 has 11 amino acids. Germline V lookup: CDR1 DFQATT, CDR2 SNEGSKA (reference sequence). Here the CDR3 reads CTIGRNNEQFF. The CDR3 coding sequence is TGCACTATCGGCAGGAACAATGAGCAGTTCTTC.

This clone has only a few counts. The chain carries TRBV11-2 and TRBJ2-7, with 7 bases that match TRBD2. V was pared by 5 bases and J by 3 bases, with 7 bases of the junction left unmatched. Germline V gene lookup returns CDR1 SGHAT and CDR2 FQNNGV. This CDR3 spans 14 amino acids. The DNA of the CDR3 is TGTGCCAGCAGCCCATACGGGGGGATCTACGAGCAGTACTTC. Translation gives CASSPYGGIYEQYF. The variable domain in full, completed from reference TRBV11-2 and TRBJ2-7, reads EAGVAQSPRYKIIEKRQSVAFWCNPISGHATLYWYQQILGQGPKLLIQFQNNGVVDDSQLPKDRFSAERLKGVDSTLKIQPAKLEDSAVYLCASSPYGGIYEQYFGPGTRLTVT.

This chain connects TRBV10-3 to TRBJ2-4; 7 bases match TRBD1. Germline V gives CDR1 ENHRY, CDR2 SYGVKD. V gave up 6 bases and J gave up 0 bases; unmatched junction bases: 8. This CDR3 region has 16 residues. CDR3 sequence reads: CAISGDSGIAKNIQYF. The CDR3 bases are TGTGCCATCAGCGGGGACAGTGGGATAGCCAAAAACATTCAGTACTTC.

The chain recombines TRBV30 with TRBJ1-2; D not resolved. V lost 2 bases and J lost 2, with 9 bases in between. The CDR3 is 13 residues long. Germline values: CDR1 GTSNPN, CDR2 SVGIG (reference sequence). CDR3 bases: TGTGCCTGGAGTAGCCAGCAGAACTATGGCTACACCTTC. Amino acids: CAWSSQQNYGYTF.

About this clone itself: The sample carries other DNA sequences with the same CDR3. The gene calls are TRBV5-6 and TRBJ2-1; D ambiguous. Trimming stripped 2 bases from V and 0 bases from J, with 6 bases between. This CDR3 has 14 residues. Germline V gene sequence: CDR1 SGHDT, CDR2 YYEEEE. CDR3 DNA sequence: TGTGCCAGCAGCTTAGGACGCTCCTACAATGAGCAGTTCTTC. Translating it yields CASSLGRSYNEQFF.